This T cell receptor beta chain was recorded in a study of blood T cells in healthy people across ages. This clonotype was seen more than once but under ten times. A sample-barcoded 5' primer and a J-beta primer mix were used in a second PCR of roughly 7 to 12 cycles. One entry per CDR3 protein results from TCRdb running MiXCR on the 5' RACE reads. Of 1.4 million or so distinct CDR3 sequences in the sample, roughly 43% were seen once. Trimming stripped 8 bases from V and 4 bases from J, with 15 bases between. The CDR3 length is 14 residues. Germline V gene sequence: CDR1 SNHLY, CDR2 FYNNEI. This receptor was taken from a woman under 30 in good health. Sequenced sample: blood. The rearrangement links TRBV2 to TRBJ2-1, with D maybe TRBD2 (5 bases). CDR3 DNA sequence: TGTGCCAGCTTTACAGCGGAAGGATACAATGAGCAGTTCTTC. This gives the protein CASFTAEGYNEQFF.